This TCR beta chain was retrieved from a study of response to subunit inactivated influenza vaccine. Regarding the study as a whole: Only a handful of new T cells, the authors suggested, are recruited with each seasonal influenza vaccination.

TCRdb fed the RT-PCR reads into MiXCR, producing one record per CDR3 protein. The repertoire holds about 700,000 distinct CDR3 sequences, with about 15% as singletons. A note on this clonotype: Antigen specificity is unknown.

The CDR3 covers 18 residues. V gave up 3 bases and J gave up 4 bases; unmatched junction bases: 12. The chain couples TRBV12-3 or TRBV12-4 to TRBJ2-3; 11 nucleotides line up with TRBD2. This specimen was PBMCs from blood, taken around 14 days before vaccination. The sequence was obtained from a man aged 50-60 years who received an inactivated influenza vaccine. The DNA for the CDR3 is TGTGCCAGCAGTTTTCTTGCGTTTAGACTAGCGGGGCCAGATACGCAGTATTTT. This sequence encodes CASSFLAFRLAGPDTQYF.